The T cell receptor (beta chain) described here comes from a study of blood T cell repertoires in COVID-19. Study summary: Samples of COVID-19 (acute and convalescent) were obtained from the United States, Italy and Spain. PBMCs, B-cell-depleted T cells, or T cells were the source of the cDNA or gDNA that made up the material.

Original handling: Reference gene primers were amplified, and this amplification served to estimate nucleated cell counts. Profiling relied on immunoSEQ multiplex PCR, and the TCRdb table lists in-frame clones only, not all of them. V, J and clone size are taken as reported in that table, and D and trimming were inferred from the DNA itself. The table has about 130,000 clones, about 83% seen once; the top ten hold 9.5% to 15%. V was pared by 6 bases and J by 0 bases, with 11 bases between. CDR1 MNHEY and CDR2 SMNVEV come from the germline V gene (reference sequence). CDR3 length: 14 amino acids. V and J are TRBV27 and TRBJ1-1; no definite D call. The specimen sequenced was peripheral blood. The sequence derives from a human donor in a cohort sampled during active COVID-19. CDR3: CASRVAGLNTEAFF. The CDR3 DNA reads as TGTGCCAGCAGAGTGGCAGGTCTGAACACTGAAGCTTTCTTT.